Below, one TCR beta chain is given with its context. The target antigen is unknown. Treatment described: around 19 received Ad26.COV2.S at low or high dose, single or two shots; five or six received placebo; per-sample allocation not given. At day 63 after the first vaccine or placebo injection, samples were drawn. Vaccine was an Ad26 vector expressing Wuhan-strain SARS-CoV-2 spike. The repertoire was sequenced with immunoSEQ multiplex PCR; TCRdb's copy has only in-frame clones and lacks some. The profile covers fewer than 900,000 clones, with 80% to 90% appearing a single time and around 1.4% taken by the ten largest. The data are from a study of Ad26.COV2.S vaccination and SARS-CoV-2 variants. V gave up 1 base and J gave up 1 base, with 10 bases separating them. The germline CDR1 and CDR2 sequences are SEHNR and FQNEAQ (reference sequence). The CDR3 contains 15 residues. Study results and limitations: Vaccine and placebo recipients had similar non-spike TCR breadth.

The material was peripheral blood, obtained in a trial of Ad26.COV2.S vaccine versus placebo. The chain links TRBV7-9 to TRBJ1-1, with D hard to call. The receptor's source is a person between 18 and 65 years old who received the Ad26.COV2.S COVID-19 vaccine or a placebo. The CDR3 region has the DNA TGTGCCAGCAGCTTAGATGGCAGTAGGAACACTGAAGCTTTCTTT. Translated: CASSLDGSRNTEAFF.